The 21 T cell receptor beta chains in this list originate from one sample, sequenced in a study of T-cell memory formation after mild COVID-19. TCRdb itself ran the 5' RACE reads through MiXCR, one entry per CDR3 protein. Here the sample spans 90,000 to 130,000 distinct CDR3 sequences, about a sixth being singletons. The material sequenced was PBMCs or a T cell subset sorted from them (not recorded which). The receptor set was obtained from a man aged 18 to 29 who had mild COVID-19 (a few samples of this study predate the infection). Cell type and time point are not known.

The genes are TRBV6-2 or TRBV6-3 and TRBJ2-5; perhaps TRBD2 as D (5 bases). The CDR3 is made up of 14 amino acids. Germline V gene lookup returns CDR1 MNHEY and CDR2 SVGEGT. Trimming took 5 bases from V and 4 from J, leaving 14 bases between them. DNA for the CDR3: TGTGCCAGCAGTAAAACAAACGGGGTAGAGACCCAGTACTTC. Protein sequence: CASSKTNGVETQYF.

At least ten counts were recorded for this clonotype. V and J are TRBV6-5 and TRBJ2-6; D ambiguous. This CDR3 region has 17 residues. V was pared by 2 bases and J by 0 bases, with 11 bases between. Germline V gene sequence: CDR1 MNHEY, CDR2 SVGAGI. Here the CDR3 DNA reads TGTGCCAGCAGTTACATGGGGTCTAACTCTGGGGCCAACGTCCTGACTTTC. Translating gives CASSYMGSNSGANVLTF.

V gene TRBV6-2 or TRBV6-3 combines with J gene TRBJ1-5, with D perhaps matching TRBD1 (6 bases). The CDR3 length is 15 residues. The V end was cut by 4 bases, the J end by 7 bases, with 17 bases between. The germline CDR1 and CDR2 sequences are MNHEY and SVGEGT. The CDR3 loop reads CASSSLRGGWQPQHF. CDR3 nucleotide sequence: TGTGCCAGCAGTTCCCTCAGGGGCGGTTGGCAGCCCCAGCATTTT.

In its sample, this clonotype was seen a few times. This chain links TRBV5-1 with TRBJ2-5; 9 positions agree with TRBD2. V trimming: 4 bases; J trimming: 3 bases; junction bases outside the gene matches: 1. CDR3 length equals 13 residues. CDR1 and CDR2 from the germline V gene are SGHRS and YFSETQ. The CDR3 sequence: CASSVAGEETQYF. The CDR3 nucleotides are TGCGCCAGCAGCGTAGCGGGGGAAGAGACCCAGTACTTC.

This clonotype is medium-sized in the sample. CDR3 DNA sequence: TGTGCCAGCAGCCAAGATTTACCGCCTGCTACCTACGAGCAGTACGTC. This translates into CASSQDLPPATYEQYV. The V call is TRBV3-2, the J call TRBJ2-7. TRBV3-2 is an annotated pseudogene. This CDR3 is 16 amino acids long.

The J gene is TRBJ2-1, the V gene TRBV4-2; D is perhaps TRBD2 (5 bases). The V end lost 0 bases, the J end lost 0 bases, and 12 bases lay between the germline ends. The length of the CDR3 is 17 residues. Germline V gene lookup returns CDR1 LGHNA and CDR2 YNFKEQ. CDR3 amino acids: CASSQDGEGGSYNEQFF. In DNA form, the CDR3 reads TGTGCCAGCAGCCAAGATGGCGAGGGTGGCTCCTACAATGAGCAGTTCTTC.

The V call is TRBV7-3, the J call TRBJ2-3, with D perhaps TRBD2 (5 bases). CDR1 and CDR2 (germline): SGHTA, FQGTGA. The CDR3 has 14 amino acids. The germline V and J ends were trimmed by 2 bases and 6 bases, with 12 bases remaining between them. The CDR3 loop reads CASSLRASSDTQYF. CDR3 bases: TGTGCCAGCAGCTTACGGGCTAGCAGCGATACGCAGTATTTT.

This clonotype was observed a few times. This rearrangement joins TRBV3-1 to TRBJ2-3; a weak D match, TRBD2 (6 bases). The CDR3 extends over 15 amino acids. CDR1 LGHDT and CDR2 YNNKEL come from the germline V gene (reference sequence). Trimming left V 4 bases short and J 5 bases short, with 16 bases between. This chain's CDR3 is CASSPTGVMEDTQYF. As DNA, the CDR3 is TGTGCCAGCAGCCCCACGGGGGTAATGGAAGATACGCAGTATTTT.

This clonotype was picked up a small number of times. V is TRBV7-6 and J is TRBJ1-1; possibly TRBD1 for D (5 bases). Germline CDR1 and CDR2: SGHVS and FNYEAQ. The CDR3 runs 13 residues. Deletions cut 1 base from V and 10 bases from J, with 13 bases between. CDR3 nucleotide sequence: TGTGCCAGCAGCTTAGGGGCCGGTAGGGGAGCTTTCTTT. Its translation is CASSLGAGRGAFF.

The chain links TRBV30 to TRBJ1-1; D perhaps matches TRBD1 (5 bases). This CDR3 is built from 13 residues. V was clipped by 1 base and J by 1 base, with 7 bases between them. The germline V gene has CDR1 GTSNPN and CDR2 SVGIG (reference sequence). DNA for the CDR3: TGTGCCTGGAGTGCCCAGGGGAACACTGAAGCTTTCTTT. Protein: CAWSAQGNTEAFF.

V gene TRBV7-2 combines with J gene TRBJ1-5; D is ambiguous. V was trimmed by 1 base and J by 13 bases, leaving 11 bases between them. In germline, CDR1 is SGHTA, CDR2 FQGNSA. The CDR3 length is 12 residues. The CDR3 region has the DNA TGTGCCAGCAGCTTAGTAGGGCAATCTCAGCATTTT. Translation gives CASSLVGQSQHF.

The table lists this clonotype with a few counts. The chain joins TRBV7-2 to TRBJ2-3; 7 bases match TRBD2. Germline CDR1 is SGHTA and CDR2 is FQGNSA. V dropped 5 bases and J dropped 0; count of bases not matched to a gene: 11. The CDR3 extends over 17 amino acids. In DNA form, the CDR3 reads TGTGCCAGCAGCCTGGGGGTACTAGCGTCTAGCACAGATACGCAGTATTTT. Protein sequence: CASSLGVLASSTDTQYF. The entire variable domain, with the rest obtained from reference TRBV7-2 and TRBJ2-3, is as follows: GAGVSQSPSNKVTEKGKDVELRCDPISGHTALYWYRQSLGQGLEFLIYFQGNSAPDKSGLPSDRFSAERTGGSVSTLTIQRTQQEDSAVYLCASSLGVLASSTDTQYFGPGTRLTVL.

CDR3 in amino acids: CASSLVWTSEETQYF. CDR3 DNA sequence: TGTGCCAGCAGCTTAGTTTGGACTAGTGAAGAGACCCAGTACTTC. The genes are TRBV11-2 and TRBJ2-5; 7 positions match TRBD2. The length of the CDR3 is 15 residues. The ends lost 1 base at V and 3 bases at J; junction bases unmatched: 5. The germline gives CDR1 SGHAT, CDR2 FQNNGV.

V and J are TRBV12-3 or TRBV12-4 and TRBJ1-6; D uncertain. Trimming cost V 8 bases and J 0 bases, with 8 bases left between them. The CDR3 consists of 14 residues. Here the CDR3 DNA reads TGTGCCAGCCAGCGGGGCTCCTATAATTCACCCCTCCACTTT. Translated: CASQRGSYNSPLHF.

Only a few counts were recorded for this clonotype. The J gene is TRBJ2-2, the V gene TRBV5-6; D is unclear. The CDR3 is 16 residues long. V was trimmed by 0 bases and J by 4 bases, leaving 13 bases between them. Germline V gene data show CDR1 as SGHDT and CDR2 as YYEEEE. This chain's CDR3 is CASSLVGFSVTGELFF. The CDR3 coding sequence is TGTGCCAGCAGCTTGGTGGGGTTCTCGGTCACCGGGGAGCTGTTTTTT.

The chain links TRBV7-3 to TRBJ2-3; TRBD2 might be the D (6 bases). Trimming cost V 5 bases and J 4 bases, with 10 bases left between them. The CDR3 runs to 13 residues. Germline V gene data show CDR1 as SGHTA and CDR2 as FQGTGA. This CDR3 is CASSIRGADTQYF. CDR3 DNA: TGTGCCAGCAGCATACGCGGGGCAGATACGCAGTATTTT.

The chain is built from TRBV6-5 and TRBJ2-1; 10 nucleotides align to TRBD2. The CDR3 totals 13 residues. Trimming cost V 5 bases and J 6 bases; bases outside gene matches: 1. CDR1 is MNHEY, CDR2 SVGAGI, per germline. In DNA form, the CDR3 reads TGTGCCAGCAGTAGACTAGCGGGCAATGAGCAGTTCTTC. Protein sequence: CASSRLAGNEQFF.

The chain uses TRBV20-1 and TRBJ2-5, with D tentatively TRBD1 (5 bases). The germline gives CDR1 DFQATT, CDR2 SNEGSKA (reference sequence). Trimming left V 4 bases short and J 6 bases short, with 9 bases between. The CDR3 runs 11 residues. This CDR3 is CSANRRQTQYF. The CDR3 nucleotides read TGCAGTGCTAACAGGCGGCAGACCCAGTACTTC.

This clonotype was found a few times. The chain has TRBV5-4 and TRBJ2-7; D possibly corresponds to TRBD2 (6 bases). From germline, CDR1 is SGHNT and CDR2 YYREEE (reference sequence). The CDR3 covers 13 residues. Trimming stripped 4 bases from V and 3 bases from J, with 11 bases between. The CDR3 region has the DNA TGTGCCAGCAGCGGGGGGACGGTCTACGAGCAGTACTTC. This encodes CASSGGTVYEQYF.

The V and J genes are TRBV20-1 and TRBJ1-2; TRBD1 aligns across 7 bases. The CDR3 extends over 13 amino acids. V trimming: 3 bases; J trimming: 6 bases; junction bases outside the gene matches: 7. In germline, CDR1 is DFQATT, CDR2 SNEGSKA (reference sequence). CDR3 loop: CSARTDREDGYTF. The CDR3, as DNA: TGCAGTGCTAGGACCGACAGGGAGGATGGCTACACCTTC.

This clonotype was counted at least ten times. CDR3 sequence (DNA): TGTGCCAGCAGCCAAGAAGGGGAAAAACTGTTTTTT. This codes for CASSQEGEKLFF. V gene TRBV3-1 combines with J gene TRBJ1-4; D remains unclear. The CDR3 runs to 12 residues. Germline V lookup: CDR1 LGHDT, CDR2 YNNKEL (reference sequence). The V end lost 0 bases, the J end lost 8 bases, and 4 bases lay between the germline ends.